These 15 T cell receptor beta chains were sequenced from one sample in a study of T cell responses to AZD1222 COVID-19 vaccine. Method: immunoSEQ multiplex PCR; TCRdb's copy keeps in-frame clones and lacks some. The repertoire has about 120,000 clones, roughly nine tenths of them found once; the top ten carry less than 3.5%. Sequenced here: peripheral blood, sampled 28 days after the second AZD1222 dose. The receptors here all came from an adult who received the AZD1222 COVID-19 vaccine.

The rearrangement uses TRBV2 and TRBJ1-2, with unresolved D. Germline V gives CDR1 SNHLY, CDR2 FYNNEI. This CDR3 is 13 amino acids long. V lost 10 bases and J lost 6, with 18 bases in between. CDR3 nucleotide sequence: TGTGCCACCTCACCGGGAAGGCCCGATGGCTACACCTTC. It encodes CATSPGRPDGYTF.

The rearrangement uses TRBV19 and TRBJ2-1, with D perhaps TRBD1 (5 bases). CDR1 LNHDA and CDR2 SQIVND come from the germline V gene (reference sequence). Trimming pared 8 bases from V and 9 bases from J, leaving 20 bases between. The CDR3 has 14 residues. The CDR3 region has the DNA TGTGCCAGTCAGCAGGGAAATGGGAACTTTGAGCAGTTCTTC. This codes for CASQQGNGNFEQFF.

The genes are TRBV10-3 and TRBJ1-2, with 9 bases matching TRBD1. V dropped 4 bases and J dropped 6; count of bases not matched to a gene: 0. Looked up from germline, CDR1 is ENHRY and CDR2 is SYGVKD. The CDR3 consists of 12 residues. CDR3 in amino acids: CAISGTGDGYTF. The CDR3 DNA reads as TGTGCCATCAGTGGGACAGGGGATGGCTACACCTTC.

The V call is TRBV5-1, the J call TRBJ1-2; 11 bases fit TRBD1. Germline assignment: CDR1 SGHRS and CDR2 YFSETQ. V shed 4 bases and J 5 bases; nucleotides not matched to a gene: 4. The CDR3 spans 14 residues. The CDR3 DNA follows: TGCGCCAGCAGCCCCGGACAGGGGGCTTATGGCTACACCTTC. Translated: CASSPGQGAYGYTF.

V and J are TRBV29-1 and TRBJ1-2; tentatively, D is TRBD1 (5 bases). From germline, CDR1 is SQVTM and CDR2 ANQGSEA. CDR3 size: 12 residues. Trimming removed 1 base from V and 8 bases from J, with 11 bases in between. The CDR3 coding sequence is TGCAGCGTTGAAGCGGGGGAGTGGGGCTACACCTTC. Translated, it gives CSVEAGEWGYTF.

V gene TRBV11-3 combines with J gene TRBJ1-1; TRBD1 matches 7 bases. CDR1 is SGHNT and CDR2 is YENEEA in the germline V gene. J lost 7 bases, V lost 6 bases, and 17 bases had no gene match. The CDR3 is 16 residues long. Here the CDR3 DNA reads TGTGCCAGCAGTCTATCCAAGACAGGGAGGTCTGGTGAAGCTTTCTTT. This translates into CASSLSKTGRSGEAFF.

The chain combines TRBV20-1 with TRBJ2-1, with 9 bases matching TRBD2. The CDR3 length is 14 residues. The J segment lost 6 bases and the V segment lost 3 bases, leaving 6 bases of the junction unmatched. Looked up from germline, CDR1 is DFQATT and CDR2 is SNEGSKA (reference sequence). The CDR3 DNA is TGCAGTGCTAGTGGTGGAGCGGGGGGCAATGAGCAGTTCTTC. Its translation is CSASGGAGGNEQFF.

The rearrangement links TRBV7-2 to TRBJ1-4; D is uncertain. V lost 3 bases, J lost 0 bases, and 5 bases lay in between. The CDR3 is 14 residues long. CDR1 and CDR2 from the germline V gene are SGHTA and FQGNSA. CDR3 residues: CASSFVPTNEKLFF. The CDR3 DNA reads TGTGCCAGCAGCTTCGTCCCAACTAATGAAAAACTGTTTTTT. The full variable domain, completed using reference TRBV7-2 and TRBJ1-4, is GAGVSQSPSNKVTEKGKDVELRCDPISGHTALYWYRQSLGQGLEFLIYFQGNSAPDKSGLPSDRFSAERTGGSVSTLTIQRTQQEDSAVYLCASSFVPTNEKLFFGSGTQLSVL.

This sequence joins TRBV6-5 and TRBJ2-3; D not resolved. Trimming left V 0 bases short and J 6 bases short, with 1 base between. The CDR3 contains 11 residues. CDR1 and CDR2 from the germline V gene are MNHEY and SVGAGI. CDR3 protein: CASSYSDTQYF. The CDR3 DNA reads as TGTGCCAGCAGTTACTCTGATACGCAGTATTTT.

This rearrangement joins TRBV24-1 to TRBJ1-5, with 8 bases fitting TRBD1. Germline CDR1 and CDR2: KGHDR and SFDVKD. The CDR3 is made up of 15 amino acids. Germline trimming cut 5 bases from V and 6 bases from J; bases unmatched to any gene: 8. The CDR3 DNA reads TGTGCCACCAGTGGTCCGGGACAGGTTCTTCAGCCCCAGCATTTT. Translating it yields CATSGPGQVLQPQHF.

The chain recombines TRBV19 with TRBJ2-7; TRBD1 agrees at 8 bases. The CDR3 is 14 amino acids. Germline V gene sequence: CDR1 LNHDA, CDR2 SQIVND (reference sequence). The J segment lost 2 bases and the V segment lost 5 bases, leaving 5 bases of the junction unmatched. The CDR3 is CASSSRTGPYEQYF. In DNA form, the CDR3 reads TGTGCCAGTAGTTCCCGGACAGGGCCCTACGAGCAGTACTTC.

The chain combines TRBV6-6 with TRBJ2-1; either TRBD1 or TRBD2 may fit D (6 bases each). Trimming took 2 bases from V and 3 from J, leaving 8 bases between them. CDR1 and CDR2 (germline): MNHNY, SVGAGI (reference sequence). The CDR3 is 14 amino acids. The CDR3 loop reads CASSYGGLYNEQFF. DNA for the CDR3: TGTGCCAGCAGTTACGGGGGGCTCTACAATGAGCAGTTCTTC.

This sequence joins TRBV7-6 and TRBJ2-3; D ambiguous. The CDR3 sequence is 13 residues long. The V gene lost 4 bases and the J gene lost 5 bases, with 10 bases spanning the gap. CDR1 and CDR2 (germline): SGHVS, FNYEAQ. As DNA, the CDR3 is TGTGCCAGCAGCTGGGTTTTGGGAGATACGCAGTATTTT. This gives the protein CASSWVLGDTQYF.

The chain couples TRBV5-8 to TRBJ1-2; 10 nucleotides line up with TRBD1. The CDR3 is 16 residues long. CDR1 and CDR2 from the germline V gene are SGHTS and YDEGEE. V shed 4 bases, J shed 6 bases, and the junction held 12 bases outside the gene matches. DNA of the CDR3: TGTGCCAGCAGCGCCGGGACAGGGGCTAAACTACATGGCTACACCTTC. Protein product: CASSAGTGAKLHGYTF. The complete variable domain, with remaining parts taken from reference TRBV5-8 and TRBJ1-2, reads EAGVTQSPTHLIKTRGQQATLRCSPISGHTSVYWYQQALGLGLQFLLWYDEGEERNRGNFPPRFSGRQFPNYSSELNVNALELEDSALYLCASSAGTGAKLHGYTFGSGTRLTVV.

The CDR3 spells CASSLRQASNYGYTF. For the CDR3, the DNA is TGTGCCAGCAGCCTCAGACAGGCTTCTAACTATGGCTACACCTTC. V gene TRBV11-3 combines with J gene TRBJ1-2, with a possible D match to TRBD1 (6 bases). The CDR3 is 15 residues long. In germline, CDR1 is SGHNT, CDR2 YENEEA. V was pared by 5 bases and J by 0 bases, with 13 bases between.